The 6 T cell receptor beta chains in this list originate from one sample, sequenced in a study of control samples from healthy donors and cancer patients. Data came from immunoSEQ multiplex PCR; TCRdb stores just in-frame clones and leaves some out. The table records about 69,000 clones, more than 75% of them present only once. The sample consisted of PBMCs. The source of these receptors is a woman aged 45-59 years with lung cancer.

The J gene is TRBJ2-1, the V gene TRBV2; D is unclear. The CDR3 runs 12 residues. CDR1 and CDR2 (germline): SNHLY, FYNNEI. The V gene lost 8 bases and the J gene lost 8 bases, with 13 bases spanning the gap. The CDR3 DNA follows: TGTGCCAGCTCCTCCCGGCGTGATGAGCAGTTCTTC. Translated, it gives CASSSRRDEQFF.

The DNA for the CDR3 is TGTGCCAGCAGCGTCGGGGGGGACACCGGGGAGCTGTTTTTT. The encoded protein is CASSVGGDTGELFF. This chain joins TRBV9 and TRBJ2-2, with TRBD2 matching over 8 bases. Per the germline V gene, CDR1 is SGDLS and CDR2 is YYNGEE. This CDR3 has 14 amino acids. V shed 2 bases and J 3 bases; nucleotides not matched to a gene: 0.

The CDR3 sequence is CASSDGGRSNQPQHF. For the CDR3, the DNA is TGTGCCAGCAGCGATGGGGGGAGAAGCAATCAGCCCCAGCATTTT. This chain connects TRBV9 to TRBJ1-5; D might be TRBD1 (5 bases). The CDR3 has 15 amino acids. Trimming took off 3 bases at V and 1 base at J, with 11 bases between the two ends. Germline lookup yields CDR1 SGDLS and CDR2 YYNGEE.

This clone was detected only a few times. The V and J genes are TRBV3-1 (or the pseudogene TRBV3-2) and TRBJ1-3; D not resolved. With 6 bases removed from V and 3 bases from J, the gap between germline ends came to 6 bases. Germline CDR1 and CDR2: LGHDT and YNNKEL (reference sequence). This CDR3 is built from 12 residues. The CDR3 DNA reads TGTGCCAGCAGGGAATTTGGAAACACCATATATTTT. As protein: CASREFGNTIYF.

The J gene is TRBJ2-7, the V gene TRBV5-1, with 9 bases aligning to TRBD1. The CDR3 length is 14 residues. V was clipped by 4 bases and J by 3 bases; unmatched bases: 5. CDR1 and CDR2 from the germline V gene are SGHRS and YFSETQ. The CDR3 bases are TGCGCCAGCAGCGTACAGGGGGCGAACTACGAGCAGTACTTC. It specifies CASSVQGANYEQYF. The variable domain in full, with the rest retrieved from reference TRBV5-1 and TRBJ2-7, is KAGVTQTPRYLIKTRGQQVTLSCSPISGHRSVSWYQQTPGQGLQFLFEYFSETQRNKGNFPGRFSGRQFSNSRSEMNVSTLELGDSALYLCASSVQGANYEQYFGPGTRLTVT.

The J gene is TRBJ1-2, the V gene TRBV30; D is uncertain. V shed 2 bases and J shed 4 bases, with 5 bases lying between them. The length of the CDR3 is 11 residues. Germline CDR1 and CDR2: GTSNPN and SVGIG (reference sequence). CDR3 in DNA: TGTGCCTGGAGTCCCGGCTATGGCTACACCTTC. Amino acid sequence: CAWSPGYGYTF.